The 30 T cell receptor beta chains in this list originate from one sample, sequenced in a study of spatial heterogeneity in lung cancer. Described time point: blood at routine non-recurrence follow-up after resection. No cells were sorted before sequencing. The whole RNA sequenced was extracted from tumor, nontumor lung or frozen PBMC. TCRdb reprocessed the 5' RACE reads with MiXCR, giving one entry per CDR3 protein. The table shows more than 25,000 distinct CDR3 sequences, with around 6% occurring only once. The material was PBMCs, obtained at follow-up. All receptors come from a male donor with early-stage non-small cell lung cancer.

This clonotype has more than one count but fewer than ten. The chain has TRBV5-1 and TRBJ1-4, with D perhaps matching TRBD1 (6 bases). Germline-derived CDR1 and CDR2 are SGHRS and YFSETQ. The V end lost 4 bases, the J end lost 4 bases, and 14 bases lay between the germline ends. This CDR3 is 15 amino acids long. CDR3 nucleotide sequence: TGCGCCAGCAGCCCCGGCGGGGGGCTTAATGAAAAACTGTTTTTT. This gives the protein CASSPGGGLNEKLFF.

This clonotype was recorded many times. The V gene is TRBV24-1, the J gene TRBJ2-2; D uncertain. The CDR3 runs to 10 residues. Germline lookup yields CDR1 KGHDR and CDR2 SFDVKD. V was trimmed by 9 bases and J by 6 bases, leaving 4 bases between them. CDR3 coding DNA: TGTGCCACCGGGGCCGGGGAGCTGTTTTTT. Protein: CATGAGELFF.

Many counts were recorded for this clonotype. The chain is built from TRBV12-3 or TRBV12-4 and TRBJ2-7, with D possibly TRBD1 on 6 matching bases. The length of the CDR3 is 13 residues. V gave up 3 bases and J gave up 5 bases, with 11 bases separating them. The CDR3 DNA follows: TGTGCCAGCAGTTTGGCCCACAGGGACGAGCAGTACGTC. Its protein is CASSLAHRDEQYV.

This clonotype occurred many times. CDR3 nucleotide sequence: TGCAGCGCAGGGGACCTCGGGCGGGGCACTGAAGCTTTCTTT. It encodes CSAGDLGRGTEAFF. The rearrangement links TRBV29-1 to TRBJ1-1; maybe TRBD1 (6 bases). Germline V gives CDR1 SQVTM, CDR2 ANQGSEA. The V gene lost 7 bases and the J gene lost 4 bases, with 19 bases spanning the gap. This CDR3 has 14 residues.

V usage is TRBV20-1 and J usage is TRBJ1-4; perhaps TRBD1 as D (5 bases). This CDR3 region has 13 residues. V was trimmed by 6 bases and J by 4 bases, leaving 12 bases between them. CDR1 is DFQATT, CDR2 SNEGSKA, per germline (reference sequence). CDR3 bases: TGCAGTGCACTACCAGGGAATAATGAAAAACTGTTTTTT. This translates into CSALPGNNEKLFF.

The chain recombines TRBV7-2 with TRBJ1-3; D unclear. CDR1 and CDR2 (germline): SGHTA, FQGNSA. CDR3 length equals 15 residues. V gave up 8 bases and J gave up 1 base, with 15 bases separating them. CDR3 DNA sequence: TGTGCCAGCGCGAGGTCGGGCCTATCTGGAAACACCATATATTTT. Translation gives CASARSGLSGNTIYF.

This clonotype was counted only a few times. The chain is built from TRBV20-1 and TRBJ2-1, with a tentative D call TRBD2 (6 bases). The CDR3 runs to 14 residues. Germline V gene data show CDR1 as DFQATT and CDR2 as SNEGSKA (reference sequence). V was trimmed by 6 bases and J by 4 bases, leaving 16 bases between them. The CDR3 protein is CSASQVGGYNEQFF. CDR3 DNA sequence: TGCAGTGCCTCCCAGGTTGGAGGGTACAATGAGCAGTTCTTC.

This clonotype has a count of ten or more. The chain uses TRBV13 and TRBJ2-7; D gene unclear. Germline CDR1 and CDR2: PRHDT and FYEKMQ (reference sequence). The CDR3 loop spans 14 amino acids. Deletions cut 0 bases from V and 0 bases from J, with 6 bases between. CDR3 residues: CASSLGASSYEQYF. CDR3 nucleotide sequence: TGTGCCAGCAGCTTAGGGGCCAGCTCCTACGAGCAGTACTTC. Combining the CDR3 with reference TRBV13 and TRBJ2-7 gives the whole variable domain AAGVIQSPRHLIKEKRETATLKCYPIPRHDTVYWYQQGPGQDPQFLISFYEKMQSDKGSIPDRFSAQQFSDYHSELNMSSLELGDSALYFCASSLGASSYEQYFGPGTRLTVT.

The table lists this clonotype with many counts. CDR3 residues: CAISSGTGGDIQYF. The CDR3 region has the DNA TGTGCCATCAGTTCGGGGACAGGGGGTGACATTCAGTACTTC. This chain links TRBV10-3 with TRBJ2-4; TRBD1 matches 11 bases. The CDR3 loop spans 14 amino acids. V lost 5 bases and J lost 8; bases outside the gene matches: 5. CDR1 ENHRY and CDR2 SYGVKD come from the germline V gene.

This clonotype was counted many times. The rearrangement links TRBV6-5 to TRBJ1-6; D gene unclear. Germline values: CDR1 MNHEY, CDR2 SVGAGI. The CDR3 spans 15 residues. The V end lost 0 bases, the J end lost 9 bases, and 12 bases lay between the germline ends. The CDR3 here is CASSYSKSLFSPLHF. In DNA form, the CDR3 reads TGTGCCAGCAGTTACTCGAAGAGCTTGTTTTCACCCCTCCACTTT.

There are a few counts of this clonotype. CDR3 in amino acids: CASSPDGTGFNGYTF. CDR3 coding DNA: TGCGCCAGCAGCCCAGACGGGACAGGTTTTAATGGCTACACCTTC. The chain employs TRBV5-1 and TRBJ1-2, with 8 bases lining up with TRBD1. Germline V gene data show CDR1 as SGHRS and CDR2 as YFSETQ. This CDR3 spans 15 amino acids. V shed 4 bases and J 6 bases; nucleotides not matched to a gene: 11.

This clonotype was seen at least ten times. J is TRBJ2-1 and V is TRBV6-2 or TRBV6-3; 10 bases map to TRBD2. V lost 6 bases and J lost 4; bases outside the gene matches: 3. The CDR3 loop spans 14 amino acids. The germline gives CDR1 MNHEY, CDR2 SVGEGT. The CDR3 DNA is TGTGCCAGCAGAAGGACTAGCGGATACAATGAGCAGTTCTTC. Amino acids: CASRRTSGYNEQFF.

This clonotype was seen a single time. This chain connects TRBV12-3 or TRBV12-4 to TRBJ1-5, with D possibly TRBD1 on 6 matching bases. Deletions cut 6 bases from V and 2 bases from J, with 14 bases between. The CDR3 length is 15 residues. CDR3 DNA: TGTGCCAGCAGGCCTACAGGGCCAGGCAATCAGCCCCAGCATTTT. This encodes CASRPTGPGNQPQHF.

This clonotype was seen many times. The chain carries TRBV5-6 and TRBJ2-5, with TRBD1 as a possible D gene (5 bases). Trimming took 0 bases from V and 5 from J, leaving 17 bases between them. The CDR3 consists of 16 residues. Germline V gene lookup returns CDR1 SGHDT and CDR2 YYEEEE. The CDR3 loop reads CASSLVAGIGIETQYF. In nucleotides, the CDR3 is TGTGCCAGCAGCTTGGTGGCAGGGATTGGTATCGAGACCCAGTACTTC.

This clonotype was counted many times. This chain uses TRBV7-9 with TRBJ1-1; D is perhaps TRBD1 (5 bases). CDR1 is SEHNR, CDR2 FQNEAQ, per germline (reference sequence). Trimming took 5 bases from V and 1 from J, leaving 14 bases between them. This CDR3 spans 15 amino acids. CDR3 DNA: TGTGCCAGCAGCCCAGCTGGGGGTTCGAACACTGAAGCTTTCTTT. Translated: CASSPAGGSNTEAFF.

This clonotype was found a few times. The chain is built from TRBV5-1 and TRBJ1-2, with D perhaps TRBD1 (5 bases). V lost 2 bases and J 7 bases, leaving 15 bases between the germline ends. The CDR3 is 14 amino acids. The V gene's germline CDR1 is SGHRS and CDR2 YFSETQ. As DNA, the CDR3 is TGCGCCAGCAGCTTAGTTGCAGGGCAACGTGGCTACACCTTC. The encoded protein is CASSLVAGQRGYTF.

This clonotype was recorded at least ten times. The chain is built from TRBV20-1 and TRBJ1-3; no clear D. V lost 6 bases and J 4 bases, leaving 13 bases between the germline ends. CDR1 and CDR2 (germline): DFQATT, SNEGSKA (reference sequence). The CDR3 runs 13 residues. CDR3 bases: TGCAGTGCAAAACACTCTCCGGGAAACACCATATATTTT. It is translated as CSAKHSPGNTIYF.

The sample holds many counts of this clonotype. The rearrangement links TRBV3-1 to TRBJ2-6; D is unclear. This CDR3 has 14 residues. Per germline, CDR1 LGHDT and CDR2 YNNKEL (reference sequence). Trimming removed 7 bases at V and 1 base at J, with 8 bases between. In DNA, the CDR3 is TGTGCCAGCACTAGGGTATCTGGGGCCAACGTCCTGACTTTC. Translating gives CASTRVSGANVLTF.

The gene calls are TRBV7-9 and TRBJ1-4; unclear D gene. The germline V gene encodes CDR1 SEHNR and CDR2 FQNEAQ (reference sequence). CDR3 length: 17 amino acids. V dropped 0 bases and J dropped 0 bases, with 11 bases sitting between them. CDR3 sequence: CASSLAPGLATNEKLFF. The CDR3 DNA reads as TGTGCCAGCAGCTTAGCACCGGGCCTTGCAACTAATGAAAAACTGTTTTTT.

This clonotype was counted many times. V gene TRBV2 combines with J gene TRBJ2-7, with D possibly being TRBD2 (6 bases). Germline CDR1 SNHLY, CDR2 FYNNEI. V lost 11 bases to trimming and J lost 4 bases, with 18 bases between them. CDR3 size: 13 residues. CDR3 loop: CASGGTSNYEQYF. The CDR3 DNA is TGTGCCTCCGGGGGAACTAGCAATTACGAGCAGTACTTC.

The J gene is TRBJ2-2, the V gene TRBV11-1; 16 bases align to TRBD2. The V and J ends lost 5 bases and 5 bases, in that order; junction bases with no gene match: 2. CDR1 and CDR2 (germline): SGHAT, FQDESV (reference sequence). CDR3 size: 16 residues. CDR3 amino acids: CASSPGLAGGTGELFF. The CDR3 DNA sequence: TGTGCCAGCAGCCCGGGACTAGCGGGAGGGACCGGGGAGCTGTTTTTT.

This chain connects TRBV7-2 to TRBJ2-3; D possibly corresponds to TRBD1 (5 bases). CDR1 is SGHTA, CDR2 FQGNSA, per germline. The CDR3 runs to 14 residues. V lost 1 base, J lost 3 bases, and 8 bases lay in between. The chain's CDR3 is CASSLEYRTDTQYF. The CDR3 coding sequence is TGTGCCAGCAGCTTAGAATACAGGACAGATACGCAGTATTTT.

The chain uses TRBV5-1 and TRBJ2-3; D uncertain. Germline loops: CDR1 SGHRS, CDR2 YFSETQ. The V gene lost 5 bases and the J gene lost 6 bases, with 13 bases spanning the gap. CDR3 length: 13 residues. The chain's CDR3 is CASRPSTGDTQYF. The CDR3 region has the DNA TGCGCCAGCAGACCTTCCACCGGCGATACGCAGTATTTT.

Only a few counts were recorded for this clonotype. This chain links TRBV5-1 with TRBJ2-1, with 7 bases aligning to TRBD1. With 2 bases clipped from V and 5 bases from J, the junction kept 7 bases outside the gene matches. This CDR3 has 15 amino acids. Per the germline V gene, CDR1 is SGHRS and CDR2 is YFSETQ. Here the CDR3 reads CASSFLGGEDNEQFF. CDR3 in DNA: TGCGCCAGCAGCTTCCTAGGGGGCGAAGACAATGAGCAGTTCTTC.

This clonotype was detected many times. The chain is built from TRBV10-3 and TRBJ2-7; D is undetermined. CDR3 size: 13 residues. Germline V gene data show CDR1 as ENHRY and CDR2 as SYGVKD. Trimming stripped 4 bases from V and 2 bases from J, with 9 bases between. The CDR3 here is CAISVGSTYEQYV. In DNA, the CDR3 is TGTGCCATCAGTGTAGGGTCCACCTACGAGCAGTACGTC.

The chain employs TRBV7-9 and TRBJ2-3, with D maybe TRBD2 (6 bases). Germline V gene data show CDR1 as SEHNR and CDR2 as FQNEAQ (reference sequence). This CDR3 is 15 amino acids long. V was shortened by 2 bases and J by 6 bases, with 15 bases between the two germline ends. CDR3 DNA sequence: TGTGCCAGCAGCTTAAGGGAGTGGGAGGACGATACGCAGTATTTT. This encodes CASSLREWEDDTQYF.

This clonotype was recorded at least ten times. The CDR3 DNA sequence: TGTGCCAGCAGCTCTCGACTAGCGGGAGCAGATACGCAGTATTTT. Amino acids: CASSSRLAGADTQYF. The chain combines TRBV7-3 with TRBJ2-3; 12 positions agree with TRBD2. The CDR3 extends over 15 amino acids. J lost 4 bases, V lost 4 bases, and 3 bases had no gene match. Germline CDR1 and CDR2: SGHTA and FQGTGA.

This clonotype was picked up many times. The chain employs TRBV5-1 and TRBJ1-1; D not resolved. Germline V gives CDR1 SGHRS, CDR2 YFSETQ. V was trimmed by 2 bases and J by 0 bases, leaving 8 bases between them. CDR3 length: 14 residues. Here the CDR3 DNA reads TGCGCCAGCAGCTTCAGAAAAATGAACACTGAAGCTTTCTTT. It translates to CASSFRKMNTEAFF.

The table lists this clonotype with many counts. The chain is built from TRBV7-9 and TRBJ2-3; TRBD2 agrees at 8 bases. The CDR3 sequence is 16 residues long. Trimming at V came to 7 bases and at J to 3 bases, leaving 12 bases not matched to a gene. Germline V gene data show CDR1 as SEHNR and CDR2 as FQNEAQ (reference sequence). The CDR3 loop reads CASTGPPAGDTDTQYF. The CDR3 DNA is TGTGCCAGCACCGGGCCCCCAGCGGGGGATACAGATACGCAGTATTTT.

The V and J genes are TRBV3-1 and TRBJ2-7, with 8 bases lining up with TRBD2. The length of the CDR3 is 14 residues. V lost 3 bases, J lost 6 bases, and 7 bases stayed unmatched. Germline V gives CDR1 LGHDT, CDR2 YNNKEL (reference sequence). CDR3 sequence: CASSQRGVSFEQYF. The CDR3 DNA is TGTGCCAGCAGCCAGCGGGGGGTTTCTTTCGAGCAGTACTTC.